Below are 30 T cell receptor beta chains sequenced from a single sample in a study of blood T cell repertoires in COVID-19. The protocol was immunoSEQ multiplex PCR, while the TCRdb copy is restricted to in-frame clones and leaves out a portion. The table has approximately 160,000 clones, around 85% seen once. Sequenced: peripheral blood. Receptors were obtained from a man in his fifties or sixties with active or convalescent COVID-19.

This chain joins TRBV27 and TRBJ2-5; 8 bases are a match to TRBD1. Germline assignment: CDR1 MNHEY and CDR2 SMNVEV (reference sequence). The V gene end was trimmed by 2 bases and the J gene end by 5 bases; junction bases not matched to a gene: 7. CDR3 length equals 15 residues. The CDR3 protein is CASSLRTGLGETQYF. DNA for the CDR3: TGTGCCAGCAGTTTACGGACAGGGCTAGGGGAGACCCAGTACTTC.

The chain links TRBV28 to TRBJ1-1; possibly TRBD1 for D (6 bases). The ends were cut back, 6 bases at V and 4 bases at J, with 12 bases in the middle. This CDR3 has 13 residues. Germline V CDR1 and CDR2: MDHEN, SYDVKM. Here the CDR3 DNA reads TGTGCCAGCAGACATACAGGGTCCACTGAAGCTTTCTTT. As protein: CASRHTGSTEAFF.

The chain joins TRBV10-2 to TRBJ2-5; 15 bases map to TRBD2. This CDR3 spans 14 amino acids. CDR1 and CDR2 (germline): WSHSY, SAAADI. V shed 11 bases, J shed 5 bases, and the junction held 6 bases outside the gene matches. CDR3 protein: CAGGTSGRQETQYF. As DNA, the CDR3 is TGCGCCGGCGGGACTAGCGGGAGGCAGGAGACCCAGTACTTC.

The V call is TRBV10-1, the J call TRBJ2-7; 10 bases are a match to TRBD1. The germline V gene encodes CDR1 WNHNN and CDR2 SYGVQD (reference sequence). V lost 10 bases and J lost 2; bases outside the gene matches: 11. This CDR3 contains 15 residues. CDR3 nucleotides: TGCGCCACCTCCAGGGACAGGGGATTTCCCTACGAGCAGTACTTC. The encoded protein is CATSRDRGFPYEQYF.

The rearrangement joins TRBV6-5 to TRBJ1-1; 8 positions agree with TRBD1. The V segment lost 6 bases and the J segment 4 bases; nucleotides outside the gene matches: 10. The CDR3 spans 15 residues. CDR1 is MNHEY and CDR2 is SVGAGI in the germline V gene. Written as DNA, the CDR3 is TGTGCCAGCAGCTTACAGGGGGGCGGTGGCACTGAAGCTTTCTTT. Translation gives CASSLQGGGGTEAFF.

V is TRBV2 and J is TRBJ1-2, with TRBD1 identical over 8 bases. This CDR3 contains 15 residues. CDR1 and CDR2 from the germline V gene are SNHLY and FYNNEI. Losses at the gene ends were 1 base for V and 8 bases for J; bases not matched to a gene: 9. DNA for the CDR3: TGTGCCAGCAGTGAAGTCGGCAGGGGGCCAGTAGGCTACACCTTC. Encoded protein: CASSEVGRGPVGYTF.

This clone was picked up a small number of times. This chain uses TRBV10-1 with TRBJ2-3; 8 bases are shared with TRBD2. The germline CDR1 and CDR2 sequences are WNHNN and SYGVQD (reference sequence). The CDR3 has 13 residues. Unmatched junction bases numbered 9, after V lost 11 bases and J lost 5 bases. CDR3 region: CAGTRGAGDTQYF. CDR3 nucleotides: TGCGCCGGGACGCGGGGGGCCGGAGATACGCAGTATTTT.

This clone was seen more than once but under ten times. The chain combines TRBV6-4 with TRBJ1-2; TRBD1 agrees at 7 bases. The V segment lost 6 bases and the J segment 4 bases; nucleotides outside the gene matches: 11. Germline V CDR1 and CDR2: MRHNA, SNTAGT. This CDR3 spans 15 amino acids. The chain's CDR3 is CASSRDRAVGYGYTF. Written as DNA, the CDR3 is TGTGCCAGCAGCAGAGACAGGGCCGTTGGCTATGGCTACACCTTC.

This chain links TRBV7-8 with TRBJ2-2; D is perhaps TRBD1 (5 bases). The CDR3 covers 15 residues. Trimming removed 1 base from V and 6 bases from J, with 12 bases in between. The germline V gene has CDR1 SGHVS and CDR2 FQNEAQ. CDR3 sequence reads: CASSLVDPGPGELFF. The CDR3 DNA is TGTGCCAGCAGCTTAGTTGATCCAGGGCCCGGGGAGCTGTTTTTT. The full variable domain, with the rest looked up from reference TRBV7-8 and TRBJ2-2, is GAGVSQSPRYKVAKRGQDVALRCDPISGHVSLFWYQQALGQGPEFLTYFQNEAQLDKSGLPSDRFFAERPEGSVSTLKIQRTQQEDSAVYLCASSLVDPGPGELFFGEGSRLTVL.

The chain links TRBV5-3 to TRBJ2-1, with D possibly TRBD1 on 5 matching bases. TRBV5-3 is placed among ORFs of uncertain function. Trimming pared 1 base from V and 2 bases from J, leaving 28 bases between. There are 21 residues in the CDR3. The chain's CDR3 is CARSLLGARAHREPTYNEQFF. The CDR3 bases are TGTGCCAGAAGCTTGCTGGGCGCCAGGGCCCACCGCGAACCAACCTACAATGAGCAGTTCTTC.

The V call is TRBV12-5, the J call TRBJ2-3; 8 bases match TRBD2. Germline V CDR1 and CDR2: LGHNT, FRNRAP. The CDR3 runs 15 residues. Trimming took 6 bases from V and 4 from J; bases not matched to a gene: 9. The CDR3 DNA is TGTGCTAGTGGCCTGAATCAGCGGGGGTCAGATACGCAGTATTTT. Residues: CASGLNQRGSDTQYF.

The genes are TRBV12-3 or TRBV12-4 and TRBJ2-7; a weak D match, TRBD1 (6 bases). There are 13 residues in the CDR3. V shed 5 bases and J shed 2 bases, with 10 bases lying between them. The CDR3 reads CASSQGTPYEQYF. The CDR3 DNA follows: TGTGCCAGCAGTCAGGGGACACCCTACGAGCAGTACTTC.

The chain's CDR3 is CASMNQAMNTEAFF. The CDR3 DNA sequence: TGTGCCAGTATGAACCAGGCTATGAACACTGAAGCTTTCTTT. V and J are TRBV19 and TRBJ1-1; unclear D gene. CDR3 length: 14 residues. Germline CDR1 reads LNHDA; CDR2 reads SQIVND (reference sequence). V was cut by 7 bases and J by 0 bases, with 12 bases left in between.

As regards this clone: In the same sample, other DNA sequences code for this CDR3. The rearrangement links TRBV25-1 to TRBJ1-2; no definite D call. Germline loops: CDR1 MGHDK, CDR2 SYGVNS. The CDR3 has 13 amino acids. Trimming removed 2 bases from V and 4 bases from J, with 8 bases in between. This chain's CDR3 is CASSEAGLYGYTF. CDR3 coding DNA: TGTGCCAGCAGTGAAGCGGGTCTCTATGGCTACACCTTC.

The J gene is TRBJ2-1, the V gene TRBV20-1, with D maybe TRBD2 (6 bases). This CDR3 has 14 amino acids. V lost 3 bases and J 8 bases, leaving 17 bases between the germline ends. The V gene's germline CDR1 is DFQATT and CDR2 SNEGSKA (reference sequence). CDR3 protein: CSASPGGGDDEQFF. DNA for the CDR3: TGCAGTGCTAGTCCCGGGGGTGGAGACGATGAGCAGTTCTTC.

The chain couples TRBV5-5 to TRBJ2-5, with TRBD2 as a possible D gene (6 bases). Trimming removed 4 bases at V and 1 base at J, with 14 bases between. CDR1 is SGHKS, CDR2 YYEKEE, per germline (reference sequence). The CDR3 sequence is 15 residues long. In DNA, the CDR3 is TGTGCCAGCAGCCCCCTAGGAGGGCCCCAAGAGACCCAGTACTTC. Translation gives CASSPLGGPQETQYF.

The chain couples TRBV12-5 to TRBJ2-3, with 7 positions matching TRBD1. The CDR3 loop spans 14 amino acids. V shed 3 bases, J shed 6 bases, and the junction held 6 bases outside the gene matches. Germline V gives CDR1 LGHNT, CDR2 FRNRAP. For the CDR3, the DNA is TGTGCTAGTGGTTTTGGACAGGTTCGGGATACGCAGTATTTT. Residues: CASGFGQVRDTQYF.

The V and J genes are TRBV5-1 and TRBJ2-5, with 14 positions matching TRBD2. After removal of 4 bases from V and 5 bases from J, the junction contained 7 bases not matched to a gene. CDR3 length: 16 residues. CDR1 is SGHRS, CDR2 YFSETQ, per germline. The CDR3 protein is CASSPGTSGSRETQYF. CDR3 DNA sequence: TGCGCCAGCAGCCCCGGGACTAGCGGGAGTCGGGAGACCCAGTACTTC.

This CDR3 is CASSQWGGGAPSEQYF. CDR3 nucleotide sequence: TGTGCCAGCAGCCAATGGGGTGGAGGGGCCCCCTCAGAGCAGTACTTC. The rearrangement uses TRBV3-1 (or the pseudogene TRBV3-2) and TRBJ2-7; a possible D gene is TRBD2 (6 bases). The CDR3 covers 16 residues. V was pared by 2 bases and J by 7 bases, with 21 bases between. Germline CDR1 LGHDT, CDR2 YNNKEL (reference sequence).

This clone was seen once. The chain has TRBV7-9 and TRBJ2-7; TRBD2 aligns across 10 bases. The V gene end was trimmed by 6 bases and the J gene end by 5 bases; junction bases not matched to a gene: 7. This CDR3 region has 14 residues. The germline gives CDR1 SEHNR, CDR2 FQNEAQ (reference sequence). CDR3 protein: CASRPSGSTDEQYF. CDR3 nucleotide sequence: TGTGCCAGCAGGCCTAGCGGGAGTACCGACGAGCAGTACTTC.

This chain uses TRBV2 with TRBJ2-5; tentative D call: TRBD1 (7 bases). This CDR3 is built from 15 residues. From germline, CDR1 is SNHLY and CDR2 FYNNEI. V lost 6 bases and J lost 4, with 18 bases in between. The CDR3 sequence: CASRGTAGRRETQYF. The CDR3 DNA follows: TGTGCCAGCAGGGGGACAGCGGGCAGGCGAGAGACCCAGTACTTC.

A few counts support this clone. The J gene is TRBJ2-2, the V gene TRBV6-6; D is unresolved. The CDR3 length is 15 residues. The ends were cut back, 6 bases at V and 4 bases at J, with 15 bases in the middle. CDR1 MNHNY and CDR2 SVGAGI come from the germline V gene (reference sequence). As DNA, the CDR3 is TGTGCCAGCAGCCCACTGGTGTCCGGCACCGGGGAGCTGTTTTTT. Translated: CASSPLVSGTGELFF.

This clone appeared many times. The V call is TRBV28, the J call TRBJ2-1; weak D call: TRBD1 (5 bases). The V gene's germline CDR1 is MDHEN and CDR2 SYDVKM. CDR3 length: 21 amino acids. V shed 5 bases and J shed 6 bases, with 35 bases lying between them. CDR3 region: CASSGPTASNARVVAFNEQFF. CDR3 coding DNA: TGTGCCAGCAGTGGGCCGACAGCCTCCAACGCTAGGGTAGTTGCTTTCAATGAGCAGTTCTTC. Variable domain in full (rest from reference TRBV28 and TRBJ2-1): DVKVTQSSRYLVKRTGEKVFLECVQDMDHENMFWYRQDPGLGLRLIYFSYDVKMKEKGDIPEGYSVSREKKERFSLILESASTNQTSMYLCASSGPTASNARVVAFNEQFFGPGTRLTVL.

The gene calls are TRBV11-2 and TRBJ2-1, with TRBD2 identical over 9 bases. Unmatched junction bases numbered 3, after V lost 1 base and J lost 5 bases. There are 15 residues in the CDR3. The V gene's germline CDR1 is SGHAT and CDR2 FQNNGV. Here the CDR3 DNA reads TGTGCCAGCAGCTTAGGACTAGCGGAAAACAATGAGCAGTTCTTC. Translating gives CASSLGLAENNEQFF.

The chain uses TRBV7-6 and TRBJ2-1, with TRBD2 identical over 13 bases. The CDR3 length is 18 residues. Trimming cost V 0 bases and J 6 bases; bases outside gene matches: 8. Per the germline V gene, CDR1 is SGHVS and CDR2 is FNYEAQ. CDR3 bases: TGTGCCAGCAGCTTAGCAGGGACGGGACTAGCGGGGTCCAATGAGCAGTTCTTC. It encodes CASSLAGTGLAGSNEQFF. The full variable domain, completed using reference TRBV7-6 and TRBJ2-1, is GAGVSQSPRYKVTKRGQDVALRCDPISGHVSLYWYRQALGQGPEFLTYFNYEAQQDKSGLPNDRFSAERPEGSISTLTIQRTEQRDSAMYRCASSLAGTGLAGSNEQFFGPGTRLTVL.

The gene calls are TRBV12-3 or TRBV12-4 and TRBJ1-1, with D possibly being TRBD1 (6 bases). The germline V and J ends were trimmed by 6 bases and 3 bases, with 11 bases remaining between them. The CDR3 has 13 residues. In DNA, the CDR3 is TGTGCCAGCAGCTTGGACAGATACACTGAAGCTTTCTTT. This codes for CASSLDRYTEAFF.

This rearrangement joins TRBV7-9 to TRBJ1-1, with D hard to call. This CDR3 contains 12 residues. Germline V gives CDR1 SEHNR, CDR2 FQNEAQ (reference sequence). Trimming cost V 5 bases and J 6 bases, with 10 bases left between them. DNA of the CDR3: TGTGCCAGCAGCCTGACCACAGCTGAAGCTTTCTTT. Translating gives CASSLTTAEAFF.

This clone showed up just a few times. The rearrangement joins TRBV25-1 to TRBJ2-5; D is unclear. The CDR3 sequence is 12 residues long. Trimming removed 4 bases from V and 5 bases from J, with 8 bases in between. Per germline, CDR1 MGHDK and CDR2 SYGVNS. The CDR3 reads CASSGRVETQYF. CDR3 nucleotides: TGTGCCAGCAGTGGTCGGGTCGAGACCCAGTACTTC. Full variable domain (remainder filled in from reference TRBV25-1 and TRBJ2-5): EADIYQTPRYLVIGTGKKITLECSQTMGHDKMYWYQQDPGMELHLIHYSYGVNSTEKGDLSSESTVSRIRTEHFPLTLESARPSHTSQYLCASSGRVETQYFGPGTRLLVL.

V usage is TRBV7-2 and J usage is TRBJ2-2; D unresolved. The V end was cut by 5 bases, the J end by 1 base, with 2 bases between. CDR1 is SGHTA, CDR2 FQGNSA, per germline. The CDR3 is 12 amino acids. CDR3 protein: CASSRNTGELFF. The CDR3 DNA reads as TGTGCCAGCAGCCGGAACACCGGGGAGCTGTTTTTT.

The J gene is TRBJ1-1, the V gene TRBV3-1 (or the pseudogene TRBV3-2); a possible D gene is TRBD1 (5 bases). Per germline, CDR1 LGHDT and CDR2 YNNKEL (reference sequence). This CDR3 contains 16 residues. V was cut by 0 bases and J by 6 bases, with 17 bases left in between. This CDR3 is CASSQDYGVTGAEAFF. CDR3 bases: TGTGCCAGCAGCCAAGATTACGGCGTCACGGGGGCTGAAGCTTTCTTT.